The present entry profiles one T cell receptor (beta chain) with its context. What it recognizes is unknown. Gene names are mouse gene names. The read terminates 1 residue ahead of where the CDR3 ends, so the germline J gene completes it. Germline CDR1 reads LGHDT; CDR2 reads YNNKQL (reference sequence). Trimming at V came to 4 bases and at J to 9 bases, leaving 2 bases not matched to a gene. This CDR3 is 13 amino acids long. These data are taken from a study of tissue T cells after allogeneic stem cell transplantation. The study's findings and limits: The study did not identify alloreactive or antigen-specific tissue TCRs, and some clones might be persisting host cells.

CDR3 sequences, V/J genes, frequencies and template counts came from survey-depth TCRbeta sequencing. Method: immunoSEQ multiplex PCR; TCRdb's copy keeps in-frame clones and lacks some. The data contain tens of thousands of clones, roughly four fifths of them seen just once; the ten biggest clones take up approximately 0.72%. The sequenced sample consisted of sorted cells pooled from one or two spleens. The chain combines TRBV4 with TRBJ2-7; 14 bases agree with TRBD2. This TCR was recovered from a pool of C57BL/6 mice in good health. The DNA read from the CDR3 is TGTGCCAGCAGCTGGGGACTGGGGGGGCGACAGTAC. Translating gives CASSWGLGGRQY. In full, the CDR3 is CASSWGLGGRQYF.